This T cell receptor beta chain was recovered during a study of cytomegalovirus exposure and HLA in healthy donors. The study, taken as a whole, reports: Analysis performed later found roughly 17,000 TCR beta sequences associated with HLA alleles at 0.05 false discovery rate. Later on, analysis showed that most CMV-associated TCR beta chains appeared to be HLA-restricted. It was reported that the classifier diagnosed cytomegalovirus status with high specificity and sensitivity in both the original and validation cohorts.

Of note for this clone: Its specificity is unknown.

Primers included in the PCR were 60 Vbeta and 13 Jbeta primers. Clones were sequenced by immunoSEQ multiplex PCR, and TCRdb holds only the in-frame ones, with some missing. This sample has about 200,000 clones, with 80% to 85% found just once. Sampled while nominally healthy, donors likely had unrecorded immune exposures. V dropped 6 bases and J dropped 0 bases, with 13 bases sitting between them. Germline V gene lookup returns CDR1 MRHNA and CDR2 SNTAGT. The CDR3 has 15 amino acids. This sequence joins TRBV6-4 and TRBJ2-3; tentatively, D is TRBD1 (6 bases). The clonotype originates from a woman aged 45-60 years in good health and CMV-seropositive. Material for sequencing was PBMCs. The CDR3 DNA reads TGTGCCAGCAGCCCCGGGACAACTAGCACAGATACGCAGTATTTT. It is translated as CASSPGTTSTDTQYF.